The clone carrying this T cell receptor beta chain was detected many times. The sample is drawn from a study of blood T cells in healthy people across ages. Sample-barcoded 5' priming and a J-beta primer mix drove a second PCR of about 6 to 12 cycles. TCRdb re-called the 5' RACE reads through MiXCR, storing one row per CDR3 protein. The top ten clones hold around a sixth of a sample with some 790,000 distinct CDR3 sequences, less than 35% of them seen once. The CDR3 loop spans 17 amino acids. Germline values: CDR1 SGHRS, CDR2 YFSETQ. The source of this sequence is a woman of 80 years or more in good health. The chain has TRBV5-1 and TRBJ2-7, with TRBD2 matching 9 bases. The tail of the sequence fits TRBJ2-5 better, so the J call may be wrong. Sample: blood. The CDR3 nucleotides read TGCGCCAGCGGCCTATCCGGGGCGACTAGCGGCTTTGGGACCCAGTACTTC. Its translation: CASGLSGATSGFGTQYF.